A single sample gave rise to the 28 T cell receptor beta chains below, sequenced in a study of blood T cells in healthy people across ages. Then a second PCR, running roughly 7 to 11 cycles, was carried out with a sample-barcoded 5' primer and a J-beta primer mix. One entry per CDR3 protein, called by TCRdb with MiXCR from the 5' RACE reads. The sample shows about 1.6 million distinct CDR3 sequences, about 31% of them seen only once. Sequencing was carried out using blood. The origin of the receptors is a young woman in good health.

V usage is TRBV2 and J usage is TRBJ2-5; tentative D call: TRBD2 (6 bases). TRBJ2-7 explains the end of the DNA better; the J call may be wrong. The CDR3 is 14 residues long. Germline CDR1 and CDR2: SNHLY and FYNNEI. The CDR3 coding sequence is TGTGCCAGCAGCCTCCTTGGCGGGAAGACCGAGCAGTACTTC. Protein product: CASSLLGGKTEQYF.

The sample holds many counts of this clonotype. A much larger clone lies a single base off, so this may be a read error. In DNA form, the CDR3 reads TGTGCCAGCAGTCCGTCTCGGACAGGGAAAGGGTACGAGCAGTACTTC. As protein: CASSPSRTGKGYEQYF. J is TRBJ2-7 and V is TRBV27, with TRBD1 matching 8 bases. CDR1 MNHEY and CDR2 SMNVEV come from the germline V gene (reference sequence). The CDR3 runs 16 residues. Losses at the gene ends were 5 bases for V and 4 bases for J; bases not matched to a gene: 13.

Concerning this clonotype: At one end the junction does not follow the germline gene, possibly because of a read error. The rearrangement links TRBV29-1 to TRBJ1-1; D gene uncertain. The CDR3 is 12 residues long. CDR1 and CDR2 (germline): SQVTM, ANQGSEA. The CDR3 loop reads CRVDWANTEAFF. CDR3 bases: TGCCGCGTTGACTGGGCTAACACTGAAGCTTTCTTT.

The table lists this clonotype with a few counts. The V and J genes are TRBV2 and TRBJ1-5; D is undetermined. Germline V gene lookup returns CDR1 SNHLY and CDR2 FYNNEI. CDR3 length equals 13 residues. Trimming took off 1 base at V and 5 bases at J, with 6 bases between the two ends. The CDR3 region has the DNA TGTGCCAGCAGTGAAGGGAGGGATCAGCCCCAGCATTTT. It codes for CASSEGRDQPQHF.

This clonotype was found a few times. The genes are TRBV7-3 and TRBJ2-3, with 7 bases fitting TRBD2. J lost 2 bases, V lost 4 bases, and 6 bases had no gene match. Germline assignment: CDR1 SGHTA and CDR2 FQGTGA. The CDR3 spans 15 residues. Written as DNA, the CDR3 is TGTGCCAGCAGCTCGACTAGCTATTCCACAGATACGCAGTATTTT. Protein sequence: CASSSTSYSTDTQYF.

This clonotype was counted a few times. This chain uses TRBV4-2 with TRBJ2-7, with no clear D. The CDR3 length is 13 residues. Between the trimmed V and J ends, which lost 0 bases and 6 bases, there was a span of 9 bases. Germline V gives CDR1 LGHNA, CDR2 YNFKEQ. The CDR3 region is CASSQERAVEQYF. The CDR3, as DNA: TGTGCCAGCAGCCAAGAAAGGGCGGTCGAGCAGTACTTC.

This clonotype has just a few counts. This chain uses TRBV2 with TRBJ2-5; perhaps D is TRBD1 or TRBD2 (7 bases each). The CDR3 spans 16 residues. Germline values: CDR1 SNHLY, CDR2 FYNNEI. The V end lost 5 bases, the J end lost 2 bases, and 18 bases lay between the germline ends. CDR3 protein: CASSPGGLTKQETQYF. As DNA, the CDR3 is TGTGCCAGCAGTCCAGGGGGACTAACCAAACAAGAGACCCAGTACTTC. Looking up the rest from reference TRBV2 and TRBJ2-5 gives the full variable domain: EPEVTQTPSHQVTQMGQEVILRCVPISNHLYFYWYRQILGQKVEFLVSFYNNEISEKSEIFDDQFSVERPDGSNFTLKIRSTKLEDSAMYFCASSPGGLTKQETQYFGPGTRLLVL.

This chain connects TRBV3-1 to TRBJ2-7; 8 nucleotides agree with TRBD2. V shed 3 bases and J 2 bases; nucleotides not matched to a gene: 6. Germline loops: CDR1 LGHDT, CDR2 YNNKEL (reference sequence). The CDR3 consists of 15 residues. CDR3 bases: TGTGCCAGCAGCCATGCGGGACTAGGGACCTACGAGCAGTACTTC. As protein: CASSHAGLGTYEQYF.

This clonotype was counted between two and nine times. The chain links TRBV12-3 or TRBV12-4 to TRBJ1-2; tentatively, D is TRBD1 (6 bases). This CDR3 is built from 15 residues. Between the trimmed V and J ends, which lost 2 bases and 4 bases, there was a span of 14 bases. The CDR3 region has the DNA TGTGCCAGCAGTTTATATGGTGGACAGATCTATGGCTACACCTTC. Amino acid sequence: CASSLYGGQIYGYTF.

This clonotype was detected many times. The rearrangement uses TRBV29-1 and TRBJ2-7; 9 nucleotides line up with TRBD1. Germline values: CDR1 SQVTM, CDR2 ANQGSEA. Trimming took 6 bases from V and 0 from J; bases not matched to a gene: 6. There are 14 residues in the CDR3. DNA for the CDR3: TGCAGCGTCCGGACAGGGGTGAACTCCTACGAGCAGTACTTC. Residues: CSVRTGVNSYEQYF.

V is TRBV9 and J is TRBJ1-2; D possibly corresponds to TRBD1 (5 bases). Trimming took 3 bases from V and 4 from J, leaving 16 bases between them. There are 15 residues in the CDR3. CDR1 and CDR2 from the germline V gene are SGDLS and YYNGEE. CDR3 region: CASSGTGTLLYGYTF. The CDR3 DNA follows: TGTGCCAGCAGCGGGACCGGGACCCTCCTCTATGGCTACACCTTC.

This clonotype was counted a few times. J is TRBJ1-2 and V is TRBV10-3, with D unresolved. V lost 10 bases, J lost 0 bases, and 12 bases lay in between. The germline CDR1 and CDR2 sequences are ENHRY and SYGVKD. The CDR3 has 13 residues. The CDR3 DNA reads TGTGCCACCCGGCCAGCTACTAACTATGGCTACACCTTC. This encodes CATRPATNYGYTF.

The chain combines TRBV28 with TRBJ1-1; D uncertain. The CDR3 loop spans 13 amino acids. Looked up from germline, CDR1 is MDHEN and CDR2 is SYDVKM. The V and J ends lost 6 bases and 0 bases respectively, with 8 bases between them. The CDR3 nucleotides read TGTGCCAGCAGGGGTGTCATGAACACTGAAGCTTTCTTT. Translated: CASRGVMNTEAFF.

This clonotype occurred a few times. This chain links TRBV20-1 with TRBJ2-5, with 13 bases that match TRBD2. Looked up from germline, CDR1 is DFQATT and CDR2 is SNEGSKA (reference sequence). The length of the CDR3 is 16 residues. J was trimmed by 5 bases and V by 5 bases; bases with no gene match: 11. The CDR3 DNA sequence: TGCAGTGCTGAAGGACTAGCGGGGGCTCTCAGGGAGACCCAGTACTTC. This codes for CSAEGLAGALRETQYF.

V gene TRBV27 combines with J gene TRBJ1-2; TRBD1 aligns across 8 bases. The CDR3 contains 15 residues. The V segment lost 2 bases and the J segment 3 bases; nucleotides outside the gene matches: 5. Germline V gives CDR1 MNHEY, CDR2 SMNVEV (reference sequence). The CDR3 loop reads CASSLSGQGHYGYTF. Written as DNA, the CDR3 is TGTGCCAGCAGTTTAAGCGGACAGGGTCACTATGGCTACACCTTC.

This clonotype has only a few counts. The CDR3 sequence: CSAPMGSSYNSPLHF. Here the CDR3 DNA reads TGCAGTGCGCCGATGGGAAGCTCCTATAATTCACCCCTCCACTTT. V usage is TRBV20-1 and J usage is TRBJ1-6; D unclear. V shed 6 bases and J shed 0 bases, with 12 bases lying between them. Per germline, CDR1 DFQATT and CDR2 SNEGSKA (reference sequence). This CDR3 comprises 15 residues.

The CDR3 region is CASGRDRGRSGANVLTF. CDR3 nucleotide sequence: TGTGCCAGCGGCAGGGACAGGGGAAGGTCTGGGGCCAACGTCCTGACTTTC. The chain combines TRBV9 with TRBJ2-6, with TRBD1 matching over 10 bases. Germline V gene lookup returns CDR1 SGDLS and CDR2 YYNGEE. Trimming cost V 7 bases and J 1 base; bases outside gene matches: 8. CDR3 size: 17 residues. The whole variable domain, remainder taken from reference TRBV9 and TRBJ2-6, is DSGVTQTPKHLITATGQRVTLRCSPRSGDLSVYWYQQSLDQGLQFLIQYYNGEERAKGNILERFSAQQFPDLHSELNLSSLELGDSALYFCASGRDRGRSGANVLTFGAGSRLTVL.

CDR3 loop: CASSKVTGGTDTQYF. Written as DNA, the CDR3 is TGTGCCAGCAGCAAAGTTACGGGAGGCACAGATACGCAGTATTTT. The chain combines TRBV21-1 with TRBJ2-3; whether TRBD2, the table's D call, matches the DNA was not checked. TRBV21-1 is shown as a pseudogene. The CDR3 runs to 15 residues.

The rearrangement links TRBV28 to TRBJ2-7; D may correspond to TRBD1 or TRBD2 (5 bases each). The CDR3 is 14 amino acids. Between the trimmed V and J ends, which lost 2 bases and 2 bases, there was a span of 10 bases. From germline, CDR1 is MDHEN and CDR2 SYDVKM. CDR3 sequence reads: CASSLRDATYEQYF. The CDR3 DNA reads TGTGCCAGCAGTTTACGGGACGCTACCTACGAGCAGTACTTC. Variable domain in full (rest from reference TRBV28 and TRBJ2-7): DVKVTQSSRYLVKRTGEKVFLECVQDMDHENMFWYRQDPGLGLRLIYFSYDVKMKEKGDIPEGYSVSREKKERFSLILESASTNQTSMYLCASSLRDATYEQYFGPGTRLTVT.

A remark on this clonotype: Since a much larger clone is just one base distant, this may be a read error. The chain links TRBV7-2 to TRBJ2-3, with D unresolved. This CDR3 is built from 16 residues. Trimming stripped 4 bases from V and 0 bases from J, with 14 bases between. Germline CDR1 is SGHTA and CDR2 is FQGNSA. The CDR3: CASSSAGRRSTDTQYF. In DNA form, the CDR3 reads TGTGCCAGCAGCTCAGCTGGCCGCCGTAGCACAGATACGCAGTATTTT.

Concerning this clonotype: A single base separates this from a much larger clone, so it may be a read error. The chain recombines TRBV18 with TRBJ1-2, with 7 positions matching TRBD1. The CDR3 length is 14 residues. From germline, CDR1 is KGHSH and CDR2 LQKENI. The DNA of the CDR3 is TGTGCCGGCTCACCCGGACAGGACCTCTATGGCTACACCTTC. This codes for CAGSPGQDLYGYTF.

The chain employs TRBV10-3 and TRBJ2-3; TRBD2 matches 7 bases. CDR1 is ENHRY and CDR2 is SYGVKD in the germline V gene. Unmatched junction bases numbered 11, after V lost 4 bases and J lost 4 bases. There are 16 residues in the CDR3. Here the CDR3 DNA reads TGTGCCATCAGTGCCCGAGGGAGGGACCGCGCAGATACGCAGTATTTT. This encodes CAISARGRDRADTQYF.

The sample holds many counts of this clonotype. The chain is built from TRBV6-6 and TRBJ2-5; D is unresolved. This CDR3 is built from 13 residues. CDR1 and CDR2 (germline): MNHNY, SVGAGI (reference sequence). Trimming stripped 6 bases from V and 2 bases from J, with 10 bases between. The CDR3 region has the DNA TGTGCCAGCAGCCCTCGACGGCAAGAGACCCAGTACTTC. Protein: CASSPRRQETQYF.

This clonotype was seen only a few times. The chain is built from TRBV2 and TRBJ2-7, with D possibly called TRBD1 or TRBD2 (5 bases each). This CDR3 has 15 residues. V dropped 2 bases and J dropped 3 bases, with 14 bases sitting between them. Germline CDR1 reads SNHLY; CDR2 reads FYNNEI. The CDR3 protein is CASSETSGTFYEQYF. The CDR3 DNA follows: TGTGCCAGCAGTGAAACGTCAGGGACCTTCTACGAGCAGTACTTC.

At least ten counts were recorded for this clonotype. The rearrangement joins TRBV4-1 to TRBJ2-4, with a tentative D call TRBD1 (6 bases). The CDR3 extends over 13 amino acids. CDR1 is MGHRA and CDR2 is YSYEKL in the germline V gene. V dropped 1 base and J dropped 13 bases, with 14 bases sitting between them. The CDR3 here is CASSQVNREGQYF. The CDR3 nucleotides are TGCGCCAGCAGCCAAGTGAACAGGGAAGGGCAGTACTTC.

This clonotype was recorded many times. The gene calls are TRBV20-1 and TRBJ2-7; D is unresolved. Trimming cost V 2 bases and J 0 bases, with 5 bases left between them. This CDR3 comprises 12 residues. The germline gives CDR1 DFQATT, CDR2 SNEGSKA (reference sequence). The CDR3 sequence: CSARSGSYEQYF. The CDR3 nucleotides are TGCAGTGCTAGATCAGGCTCCTACGAGCAGTACTTC.

This clonotype was seen a handful of times. The chain employs TRBV27 and TRBJ2-1; 8 bases fit TRBD2. The trim removed 5 bases at V and 15 bases at J, leaving 12 bases unmatched. The CDR3 is 13 amino acids. Germline V gives CDR1 MNHEY, CDR2 SMNVEV (reference sequence). The CDR3 DNA reads as TGTGCCAGCAGTCCGACGGCGGGGGGCCGATGGTTCTTC. It codes for CASSPTAGGRWFF.

This chain connects TRBV20-1 to TRBJ2-2, with TRBD2 matching over 8 bases. The CDR3 runs 15 residues. The V and J ends lost 1 base and 0 bases, in that order; junction bases with no gene match: 1. Germline CDR1 and CDR2: DFQATT and SNEGSKA (reference sequence). This chain's CDR3 is CSARGLATNTGELFF. For the CDR3, the DNA is TGCAGTGCTAGAGGACTAGCGACGAACACCGGGGAGCTGTTTTTT.